This TCR beta chain was sequenced in a study of T cell responses to AZD1222 COVID-19 vaccine. The protocol was immunoSEQ multiplex PCR, while the TCRdb copy is restricted to in-frame clones and leaves out a portion. The top ten clones hold roughly 4.6% of a sample with approximately 150,000 clones, 94% of them seen once. From germline, CDR1 is SQVTM and CDR2 ANQGSEA. The V gene lost 3 bases and the J gene lost 6 bases, with 11 bases spanning the gap. This CDR3 has 12 amino acids. As regards this clone: No antigen is known for it.

Study conclusions and caveats: Only six AZD1222 recipients tested seropositive at baseline.

The rearrangement uses TRBV29-1 and TRBJ1-1; weak D call: TRBD1 (6 bases). The material sequenced was peripheral blood, taken 28 days after the second AZD1222 dose. The TCR sequence derives from an adult who received the AZD1222 COVID-19 vaccine. In DNA, the CDR3 is TGCAGCGTTGATGGGGGGCCCGCTGAAGCTTTCTTT. Translated, it gives CSVDGGPAEAFF.